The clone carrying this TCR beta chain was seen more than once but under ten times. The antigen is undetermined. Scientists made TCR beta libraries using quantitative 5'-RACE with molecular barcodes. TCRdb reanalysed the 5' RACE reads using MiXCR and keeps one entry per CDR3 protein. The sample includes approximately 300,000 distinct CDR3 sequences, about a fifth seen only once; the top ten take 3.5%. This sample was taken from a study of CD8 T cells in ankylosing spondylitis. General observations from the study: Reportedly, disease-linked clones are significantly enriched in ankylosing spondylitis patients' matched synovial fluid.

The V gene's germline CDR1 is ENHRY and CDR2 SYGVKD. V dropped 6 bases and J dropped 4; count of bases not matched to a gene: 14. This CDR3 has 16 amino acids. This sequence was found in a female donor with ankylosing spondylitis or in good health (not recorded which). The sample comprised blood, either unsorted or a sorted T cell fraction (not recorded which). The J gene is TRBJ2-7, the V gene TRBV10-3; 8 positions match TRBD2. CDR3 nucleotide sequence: TGTGCCATCAGCGAAAGGTTGTCGGGAGGGCCGTACGAGCAGTACTTC. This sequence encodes CAISERLSGGPYEQYF.